The clone carrying this T cell receptor beta chain was seen once. Its antigen remains unidentified. The CDR3 runs to 15 residues. Germline values: CDR1 SNHLY, CDR2 FYNNEI. Trimming took 4 bases from V and 2 from J; bases not matched to a gene: 7. This sample was included in a study of cytomegalovirus exposure and HLA in healthy donors. In the study overall: A prior study identified 90 million to 120 million unique TCR beta sequences from roughly 170 million T cells.

Researchers ran the PCR with 60 Vbeta and 13 Jbeta primers. Libraries were prepared by immunoSEQ multiplex PCR; TCRdb keeps only in-frame clonotypes and omits some of them. The profile shows about 100,000 clones, approximately 79% of them singletons. The study, taken as a whole, reports: Within a later analysis, the majority of CMV-associated TCR beta chains appeared HLA-restricted. As confirmed in vitro, three CMV-associated chains were specific for CMV antigens.

Source material: PBMCs. The chain is built from TRBV2 and TRBJ2-5; 7 nucleotides line up with TRBD1. The clonotype comes from a man in his sixties in good health and CMV-seropositive. This chain's CDR3 is CASSATGVTQETQYF. The CDR3 DNA sequence: TGTGCCAGCAGTGCCACAGGGGTTACGCAAGAGACCCAGTACTTC.